The clone carrying this T cell receptor (beta chain) came up a few times. Sequence at one end of the junction differs from germline and may be a read error. This CDR3 comprises 13 residues. Germline V lookup: CDR1 SGHRS, CDR2 YFSETQ. This record comes from a study of blood T cells in healthy people across ages. It was with a sample-barcoded 5' primer and a J-beta primer mix that a second PCR of roughly 7 to 12 cycles was run. MiXCR, run by TCRdb on the 5' RACE reads, gives a single entry per CDR3 protein. The table records hundreds of thousands of distinct CDR3 sequences, 40% to 50% of them present only once.

The J gene is TRBJ2-1, the V gene TRBV5-1; D might be TRBD1 (5 bases). The TCR was taken from a man aged 55 to 70 in good health. Input material: blood. This CDR3 is CASRLDMGYEQFF. DNA for the CDR3: TGCGCCAGCAGGTTGGACATGGGTTATGAGCAGTTCTTC.